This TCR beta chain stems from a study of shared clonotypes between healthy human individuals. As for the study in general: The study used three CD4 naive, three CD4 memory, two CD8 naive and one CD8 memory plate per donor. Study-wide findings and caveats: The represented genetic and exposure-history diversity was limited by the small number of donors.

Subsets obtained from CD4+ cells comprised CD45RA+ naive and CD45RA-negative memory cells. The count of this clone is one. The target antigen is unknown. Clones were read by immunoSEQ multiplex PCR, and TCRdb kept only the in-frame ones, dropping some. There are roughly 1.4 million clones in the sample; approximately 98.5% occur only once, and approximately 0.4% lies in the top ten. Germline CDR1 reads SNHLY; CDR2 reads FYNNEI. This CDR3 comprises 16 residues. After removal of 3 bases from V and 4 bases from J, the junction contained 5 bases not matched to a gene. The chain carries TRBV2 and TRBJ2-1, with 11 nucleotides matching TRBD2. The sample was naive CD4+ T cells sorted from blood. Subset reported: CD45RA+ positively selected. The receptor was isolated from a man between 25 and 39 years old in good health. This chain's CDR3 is CASSERLAGGYNEQFF. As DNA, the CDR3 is TGTGCCAGCAGTGAGCGGCTAGCGGGAGGTTACAATGAGCAGTTCTTC.